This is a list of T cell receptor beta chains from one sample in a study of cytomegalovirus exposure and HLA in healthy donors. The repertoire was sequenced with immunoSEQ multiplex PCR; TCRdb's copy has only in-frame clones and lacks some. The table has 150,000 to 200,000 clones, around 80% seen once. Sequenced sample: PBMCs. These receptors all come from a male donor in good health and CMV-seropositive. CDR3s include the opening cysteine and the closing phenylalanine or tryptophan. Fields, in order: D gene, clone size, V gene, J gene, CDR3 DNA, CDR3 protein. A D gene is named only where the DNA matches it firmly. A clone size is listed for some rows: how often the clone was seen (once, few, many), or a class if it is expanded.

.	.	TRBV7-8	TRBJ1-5	TGTGCCAGCAGCCCGGACAGACCTCCCAATCAGCCCCAGCATTTT	CASSPDRPPNQPQHF
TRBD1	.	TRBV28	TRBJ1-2	TGTGCCAGCAGTGTACCGGGGACAGACGAATATGGCTACACCTTC	CASSVPGTDEYGYTF
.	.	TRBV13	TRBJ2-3	TGTGCCAGCAGCTCTACCCAGCACTGGGCTAGCACAGATACGCAGTATTTT	CASSSTQHWASTDTQYF
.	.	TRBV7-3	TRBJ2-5	TGTGCCAGCAGCTTCAAGGGAGGAGAGACCCAGTACTTC	CASSFKGGETQYF
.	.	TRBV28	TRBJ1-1	TGTGCCAGCAGTCACCCGACGGGGAACACTGAAGCTTTCTTT	CASSHPTGNTEAFF
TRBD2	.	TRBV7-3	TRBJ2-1	TGTGCCAGCAGCTTATGGGGCGGGAGTAGCTACAATGAGCAGTTCTTC	CASSLWGGSSYNEQFF
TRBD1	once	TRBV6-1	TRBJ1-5	TGTGCCAGCAGGATAGACAGGGCTCTTAATCAGCCCCAGCATTTT	CASRIDRALNQPQHF
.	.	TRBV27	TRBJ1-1	TGTGCCAGCAGTTTATCGGGGGGGCTCTCCGCCAGGGAAGCTTTCTTT	CASSLSGGLSAREAFF
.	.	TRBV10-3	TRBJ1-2	TGTGCCATCAGTTCAGGGGTTGAAACTCCCTATGGCTACACCTTC	CAISSGVETPYGYTF
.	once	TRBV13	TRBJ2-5	TGTGCCAGCAGCCCCGGAGGAGTCGACCAAGAGACCCAGTACTTC	CASSPGGVDQETQYF
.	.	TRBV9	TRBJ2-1	TGTGCCAGCACCGGGGGACTGAACAATGAGCAGTTCTTC	CASTGGLNNEQFF
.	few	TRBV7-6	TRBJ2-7	TGTGCCAGCAGCTTAGGCGGGGAGAACTACGAGCAGTACTTC	CASSLGGENYEQYF
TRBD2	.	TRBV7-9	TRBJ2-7	TGTGCCAGCAGCTTTACTAGCGGGAGGAACGAGCAGTACTTC	CASSFTSGRNEQYF
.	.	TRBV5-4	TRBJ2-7	TGTGCCAGCACCGTTTTCGGGGCCTGGAGGGACTACGAGCAGTACTTC	CASTVFGAWRDYEQYF
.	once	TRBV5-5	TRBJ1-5	TGTGCCAGCAGCCGGGGGGACGGTCAGCCCCAGCATTTT	CASSRGDGQPQHF
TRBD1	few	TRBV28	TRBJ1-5	TGTGCCAGCAGTGGAGGACAGGGAGGAACTCAGCCCCAGCATTTT	CASSGGQGGTQPQHF
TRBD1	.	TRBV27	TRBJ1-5	TGTGCCAGCAGTTTAACGGGACAGGGAGGCAATCAGCCCCAGCATTTT	CASSLTGQGGNQPQHF
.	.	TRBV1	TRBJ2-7	TGCACCAGCAGCCAAGATCGCGGGAGCCCCCACGAGCAGTACTTC	CTSSQDRGSPHEQYF
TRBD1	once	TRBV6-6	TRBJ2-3	TGTGCCAGCAGTTATCAGGGACAGGTAGTAGATACGCAGTATTTT	CASSYQGQVVDTQYF
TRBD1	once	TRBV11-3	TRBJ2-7	TGTGCCAGCAGCCGACAGGGTAGGCCCTACGAGCAGTACTTC	CASSRQGRPYEQYF
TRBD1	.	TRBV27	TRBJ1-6	TGTGCCAGCAGGGACAGGGACCGATCACCCCTCCACTTT	CASRDRDRSPLHF
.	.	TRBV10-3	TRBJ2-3	TGTGCCATCACTGCGCTAGCTAGGGGGGATACGCAGTATTTT	CAITALARGDTQYF
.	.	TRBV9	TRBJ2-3	TGTGCCAGCAGCGTAGGCCTGACTGGGACAGATACGCAGTATTTT	CASSVGLTGTDTQYF
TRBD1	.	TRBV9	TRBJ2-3	TGTGCCAGCAGCGTAGCAGCAGGGGGCTCAGCAGATACGCAGTATTTT	CASSVAAGGSADTQYF
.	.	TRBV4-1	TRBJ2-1	TGCGCCAGCAGCCAAGGGGCAGGGGCGGGCGAGCAGTTCTTC	CASSQGAGAGEQFF
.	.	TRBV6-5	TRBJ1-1	TGTGCCAGCAGCCCCGCCTGGCCGAGTGGAGTACTGGCTTTCTTT	CASSPAWPSGVLAFF
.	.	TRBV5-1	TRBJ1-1	TGCGCCAGCAGCTCCCGGGGAAGGACGAACACTGAAGCTTTCTTT	CASSSRGRTNTEAFF
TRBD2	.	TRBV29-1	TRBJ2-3	TGCAGCGGGGATACTAGCGGGAGTATAGATACGCAGTATTTT	CSGDTSGSIDTQYF
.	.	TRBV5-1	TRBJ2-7	TGCGCCAGCAGCTTGGGCCGGGTGTCTCTCTACGAGCAGTACTTC	CASSLGRVSLYEQYF
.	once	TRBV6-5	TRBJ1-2	TGTGCCAGCAGGACCCTCGTTTGGGGAGGAGGCTACACCTTC	CASRTLVWGGGYTF
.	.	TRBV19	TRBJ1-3	TGTGCCAGTTTGTCGGTTGGAAACACCATATATTTT	CASLSVGNTIYF
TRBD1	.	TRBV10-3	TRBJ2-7	TGTGCCATCAGTGAAGGGACAGTGAGCTACGAGCAGTACTTC	CAISEGTVSYEQYF
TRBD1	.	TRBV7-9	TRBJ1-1	TGTGCCAGCAGACGGGACAGCGGGAACACTGAAGCTTTCTTT	CASRRDSGNTEAFF
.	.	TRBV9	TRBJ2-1	TGTGCCAGCAGCGTAGGGGGGGAGTCCTACAATGAGCAGTTCTTC	CASSVGGESYNEQFF
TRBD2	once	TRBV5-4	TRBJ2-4	TGTGCCAGCAGCTTTCGGGTTGCGGGAGGTTTTGGAAACATTCAGTACTTC	CASSFRVAGGFGNIQYF
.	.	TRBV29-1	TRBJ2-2	TGCAGCGTTGAGGGTTCGGGTAGTAGCACCGGGGAGCTGTTTTTT	CSVEGSGSSTGELFF
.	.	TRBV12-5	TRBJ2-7	TGTGCTAGTGGTTTGGGTCACAGCTCCTACGAGCAGTACTTC	CASGLGHSSYEQYF
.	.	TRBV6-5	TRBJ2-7	TGTGCCAGCAGTTGGGTCCCCGGGGGCGAGCAGTACTTC	CASSWVPGGEQYF
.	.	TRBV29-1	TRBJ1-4	TGCAGCGCCGCTTCAGGGGCTGAAAAACTGTTTTTT	CSAASGAEKLFF
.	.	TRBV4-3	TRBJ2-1	TGCGCCAGCAGCCAAGATGACGGGGGTTTAACAAGGTGGAGTGAGCAGTTCTTC	CASSQDDGGLTRWSEQFF
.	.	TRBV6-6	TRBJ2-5	TGTGCCAGCAGGTCCTCAGGGTCAGAGACCCAGTACTTC	CASRSSGSETQYF
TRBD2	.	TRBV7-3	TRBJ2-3	TGTGCCAGCAGCCCTGGCGGGAGGGGCACTAGCACAGATACGCAGTATTTT	CASSPGGRGTSTDTQYF
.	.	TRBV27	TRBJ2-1	TGTGCCAGCAGTTCCCGTGGCGGAGTTTACAATGAGCAGTTCTTC	CASSSRGGVYNEQFF
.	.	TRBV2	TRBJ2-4	TGTGCCAGCAGTGAGAGGGTTCAGTACTTC	CASSERVQYF
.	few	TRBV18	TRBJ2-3	TGTGCCAGCTCTCTCGGAGAGGGCAGGGGGGCCCCAGATACGCAGTATTTT	CASSLGEGRGAPDTQYF
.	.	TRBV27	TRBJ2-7	TGTGCCTCCCGTGGGCGGGTCTTTGACGAGCAGTACTTC	CASRGRVFDEQYF
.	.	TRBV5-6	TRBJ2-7	TGTGCCAGCAGCAGTGACACAGAAAACCTCTACGAGCAGTACTTC	CASSSDTENLYEQYF
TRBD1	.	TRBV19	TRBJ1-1	TGTGCCAGTAGTATGGACAGGGGAATGAACACTGAAGCTTTCTTT	CASSMDRGMNTEAFF
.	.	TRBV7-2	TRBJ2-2	TGTGCCAGCAAGGACAGAAACACCGGGGAGCTGTTTTTT	CASKDRNTGELFF
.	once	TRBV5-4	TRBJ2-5	TGTGCCAGCAGCTGGTCCCCGGGACTTCAAGAGACCCAGTACTTC	CASSWSPGLQETQYF
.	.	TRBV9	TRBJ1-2	TGTGCCAGCAGCGTAGTTCCGGGAGCGGAAAACTTC	CASSVVPGAENF
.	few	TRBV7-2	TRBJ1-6	TGTGCCAGCAGCCGCGACAGTGGCAATTCACCCCTCCACTTT	CASSRDSGNSPLHF
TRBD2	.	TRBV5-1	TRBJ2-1	TGCGCCAGCAGCTCGATCATGACTAGCACCCGCAATGAGCAGTTCTTC	CASSSIMTSTRNEQFF
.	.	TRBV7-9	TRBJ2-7	TGTTCCAGCAGCTTAGCAGGGAGGGGGACAGGACCCTACGAGCAGTACTTC	CSSSLAGRGTGPYEQYF